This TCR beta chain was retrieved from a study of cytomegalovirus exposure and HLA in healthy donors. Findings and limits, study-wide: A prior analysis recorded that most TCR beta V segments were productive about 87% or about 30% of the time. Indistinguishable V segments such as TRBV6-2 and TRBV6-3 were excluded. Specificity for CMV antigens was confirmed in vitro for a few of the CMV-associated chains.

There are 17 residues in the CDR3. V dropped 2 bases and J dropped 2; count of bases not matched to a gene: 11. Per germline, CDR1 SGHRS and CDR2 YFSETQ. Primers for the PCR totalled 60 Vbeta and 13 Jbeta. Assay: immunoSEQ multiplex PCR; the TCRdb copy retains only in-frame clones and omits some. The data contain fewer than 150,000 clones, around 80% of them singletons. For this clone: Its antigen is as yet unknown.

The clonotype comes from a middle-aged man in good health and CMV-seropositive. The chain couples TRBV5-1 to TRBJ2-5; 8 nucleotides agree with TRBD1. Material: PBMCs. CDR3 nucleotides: TGCGCCAGCAGCTTAACTTGGACAGGGAGGCGGCAAGAGACCCAGTACTTC. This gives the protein CASSLTWTGRRQETQYF.